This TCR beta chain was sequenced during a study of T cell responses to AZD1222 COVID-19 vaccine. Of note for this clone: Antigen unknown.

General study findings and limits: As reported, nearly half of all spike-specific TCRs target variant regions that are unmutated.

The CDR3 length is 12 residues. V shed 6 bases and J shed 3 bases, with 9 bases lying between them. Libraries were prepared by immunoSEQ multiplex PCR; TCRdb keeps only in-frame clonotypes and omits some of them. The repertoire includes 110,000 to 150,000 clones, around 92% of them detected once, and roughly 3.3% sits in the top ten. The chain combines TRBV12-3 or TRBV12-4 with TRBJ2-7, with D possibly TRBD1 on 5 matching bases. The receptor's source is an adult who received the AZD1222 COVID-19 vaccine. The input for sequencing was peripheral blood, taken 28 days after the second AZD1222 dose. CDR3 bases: TGTGCCAGCAGACAAGACAGCTACGAGCAGTACTTC. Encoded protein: CASRQDSYEQYF.